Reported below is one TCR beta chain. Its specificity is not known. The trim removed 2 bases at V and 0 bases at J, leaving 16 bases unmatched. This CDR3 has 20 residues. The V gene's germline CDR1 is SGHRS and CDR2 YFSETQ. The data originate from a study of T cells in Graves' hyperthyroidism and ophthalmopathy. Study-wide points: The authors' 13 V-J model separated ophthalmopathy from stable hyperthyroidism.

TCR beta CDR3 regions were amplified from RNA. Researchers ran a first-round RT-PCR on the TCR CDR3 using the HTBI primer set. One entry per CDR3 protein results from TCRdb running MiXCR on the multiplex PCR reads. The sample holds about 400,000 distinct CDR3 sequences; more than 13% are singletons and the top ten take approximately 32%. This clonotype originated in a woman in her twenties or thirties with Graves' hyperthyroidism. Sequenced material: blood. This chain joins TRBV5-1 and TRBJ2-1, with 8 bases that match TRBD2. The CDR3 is CASSFPRNSSGSSSYNEQFF. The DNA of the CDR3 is TGCGCCAGCAGCTTTCCCAGGAATTCGAGCGGGAGTAGCTCCTACAATGAGCAGTTCTTC.